This entry is about one T cell receptor (beta chain). The sample originates from a study of blood T cell repertoires in COVID-19. Study summary: The analysed material was cDNA or gDNA that came from T cells, B-cell-depleted T cells, or PBMCs.

Method: immunoSEQ multiplex PCR; TCRdb's copy keeps in-frame clones and lacks some. Of around 290,000 clones in the sample, 75% to 90% were seen once. Material: peripheral blood. The TCR was taken from a man aged 35 to 55 with acute or convalescent COVID-19.

The CDR3 region is CATSRDSDYGYTF. For the CDR3, the DNA is TGTGCCACCAGCAGGGACAGCGACTATGGCTACACCTTC. V gene TRBV15 combines with J gene TRBJ1-2; possibly TRBD1 for D (6 bases). The CDR3 has 13 residues. Germline V lookup: CDR1 LNHNV, CDR2 YYDKDF (reference sequence). The ends were cut back, 3 bases at V and 3 bases at J, with 8 bases in the middle.